This T cell receptor (beta chain) stems from a study of T-cell memory formation after mild COVID-19. Broader study findings: Clones contracting day 15 to 85 were balanced CD4/CD8; later expanders leaned CD4+. Pre-infection memory held some responding clones, suggesting pre-existing cross-reactive T cells responded.

Per the germline V gene, CDR1 is SGHTA and CDR2 is FQGNSA. J gave up 17 bases and V 0 bases, and 7 bases lay outside the gene matches. The CDR3 is 13 residues long. TCRdb fed the 5' RACE reads into MiXCR, producing one record per CDR3 protein. The sample holds 120,000 to 150,000 distinct CDR3 sequences, 15% to 20% seen once. This clonotype has a single count. Its antigen is not known. The sequenced sample was PBMCs or a T cell subset sorted from them (not recorded which). This clonotype was obtained from an adult woman who had mild COVID-19 (a few samples of this study predate the infection). Cell type and time point are not known. The chain carries TRBV7-2 and TRBJ1-6; 7 bases map to TRBD1. CDR3 DNA sequence: TGTGCCAGCAGCTTAGCCAGCTGGCAGGGGGTCCACTTT. It translates to CASSLASWQGVHF.